This T cell receptor beta chain appears in the sequencing data of a study of T cell responses to AZD1222 COVID-19 vaccine. For the study at large: Analyses pooled second doses at about 4 or about 12 weeks.

Details on this clone: Its antigen is not identified.

The CDR3 runs to 13 residues. V gave up 3 bases and J gave up 2 bases, with 7 bases separating them. Germline CDR1 reads LGHNT; CDR2 reads FRNRAP. Points from the study as a whole: Across spike, vaccine-associated CD4 TCRs were found, dominant at 160-218 and 743-854. Spike-specific TCR breadth and depth both grew after two AZD1222 doses. Mostly white British, mostly female donors; authors suggested clonal diversity may be underestimated.

Repertoires were generated with immunoSEQ multiplex PCR, while TCRdb's copy carries only in-frame clones and drops some. The sample contains some 130,000 clones, about 90% of which appear only once. The source of this sequence is an adult in good health. Material: peripheral blood, obtained on day 0 of AZD1222 vaccination. The V call is TRBV12-5, the J call TRBJ1-1; D is uncertain. The CDR3 DNA follows: TGTGCTAGTGGTTTAAAGAGCAACACTGAAGCTTTCTTT. Residues: CASGLKSNTEAFF.